This T cell receptor (beta chain) was recovered during a study of shared clonotypes between healthy human individuals (dated by TCRdb to 2018 to 2020). In terms of the full investigation: A couple of women and three men aged 18 to 49 years were included in the cohort. To increase sequencing depth and limit assay-specific biases, different laboratories used diverse techniques to prepare libraries and sequence TCR repertoires. Between about 0.94 and 8.9 billion PBMCs per donor were obtained by leukapheresis. Blood TCR repertoires of five healthy adults were deeply sequenced to estimate repertoire size and the extent of clonotype sharing between individuals. For each donor, three plates each were used for CD4 naive and CD4 memory, two plates were used for CD8 naive, and one plate was used for CD8 memory.

According to the germline V gene, CDR1 reads SGHRS and CDR2 reads YFSETQ. Including the terminal cysteine and phenylalanine, the CDR3 comprises 14 residues. Of the read, only the CDR3 DNA is kept; its 42 bases are in frame from base 1. Trimming accounts for 4 bases at V and 1 base at J, while the number of junction bases matched to no gene is 4. A note on this clone: No cognate antigen has been identified for it. No base-level quality is on record; no much larger clone is a single base apart.

Study-wide findings and limitations: Higher generation probabilities were observed for clonotypes shared by all four sorted-subset donors than for non-shared clonotypes. Pairwise subsampling indicated that sequencing depth was expected to affect the degree of clonotype sharing among donors. Across a handful of donors, approximately 5% of naive CD4, approximately 3.6% of naive CD8, approximately 2.5% of memory CD4, and roughly 0.41% of memory CD8 clonotypes were shared. The small number of donors limited the genetic and exposure-history diversity represented. Estimated clonotype richness was generally larger for naive than for memory subsets. Even with the large sequencing depth, rarefaction of the sorted-subset datasets indicated that sequencing was incomplete. Sampling was restricted to blood, and TCR repertoires in tissues likely differ from the TCR repertoires found in blood.

Healthy HIV-negative adults with no recently reported acute infections or vaccinations were included as donors. Every donor was a Caucasian adult residing in Nashville, Tennessee, USA. CD4+ T cells were enriched by magnetic negative selection, after which naive cells were positively selected on CD45RA and the negative fraction was taken as the memory subset. After blood collection by leukapheresis, PBMCs were isolated using Ficoll-Histopaque density gradient centrifugation and then cryopreserved in the vapor phase of liquid nitrogen. Analytical flow cytometry was used to check the purity and quantity of every magnetically sorted T cell population. Genomic DNA was isolated from each sorted fraction and quantified by UV absorbance on a Nanodrop 2000c. Using the deep immunoSEQ assay, multiplex PCR amplified TCR CDR3 regions from genomic DNA. Genomic DNA extracted from each cell subset was distributed evenly over all wells of several immunoSEQ 96-well plates, and each plate served as one replicate. For sorted subsets, each replicate PCR was loaded with 200 ng genomic DNA, equivalent to 25,000 to 30,000 T cell genomes. The purified libraries were quantified using a Qubit 3.0 fluorometer, sized with a Bioanalyzer 2100, and then quantified again using the KAPA Library Quantification kit. Each immunoSEQ 96-well plate was sequenced on its own single-read 150-cycle Illumina NextSeq 550 flow cell. Under the source paper's analysis protocol: Because the immunoSEQ output included only junctional sequences and no quality scores, the filtering could not be the same as the filtering used for full-length reads. Sequences were annotated with PyIR, a Python wrapper for IgBLAST v1.9, using IMGT germline references to assign V/J genes and CDR3. Any read was removed if the V/J assignment was weak (E-value above 1e-6), the CDR3 was missing, or the read contained stop codons, out-of-frame junctions, or ambiguous translated residues. A V3J clonotype was defined by an identical inferred V gene, J gene, and CDR3 amino acid sequence. To compute the percentage overlap between repertoires, the number of shared unique clonotypes was divided by the size of the smaller repertoire. Repertoire richness was assessed with RTK rarefaction, the Chao1 estimator, and Recon v2.1 estimates of unobserved clonotypes. Generation probabilities were computed with OLGA for all TCRbeta clonotypes obtained by the gDNA method from several donors. The source is immuneACCESS, and TCRdb retained only in-frame sequences with V and J called. Part of the clones is not carried over; for the studies checked, unresolved V genes explain less than half of this, and the remainder is unexplained. That table furnishes V, J and clone size, whereas the DNA furnished D and trimming. Counted in this sample were about 1 million clones; more than 65% of them appeared once. The ten largest clones capture approximately 1.5% of the sample.

The rearrangement joined TRBV5-1 to TRBJ2-5; 7 nucleotides in the junction match TRBD2. The specimen was memory CD4+ T cells sorted from blood. What this sample's cell subset or site label stands for: CD45RA-negative fraction. The TCR sequence derives from a man in his late teens or twenties in good health. This receptor carries the CDR3 CASSSASGQETQYF. The DNA is TGCGCCAGCAGCAGCGCTAGCGGCCAAGAGACCCAGTACTTC.